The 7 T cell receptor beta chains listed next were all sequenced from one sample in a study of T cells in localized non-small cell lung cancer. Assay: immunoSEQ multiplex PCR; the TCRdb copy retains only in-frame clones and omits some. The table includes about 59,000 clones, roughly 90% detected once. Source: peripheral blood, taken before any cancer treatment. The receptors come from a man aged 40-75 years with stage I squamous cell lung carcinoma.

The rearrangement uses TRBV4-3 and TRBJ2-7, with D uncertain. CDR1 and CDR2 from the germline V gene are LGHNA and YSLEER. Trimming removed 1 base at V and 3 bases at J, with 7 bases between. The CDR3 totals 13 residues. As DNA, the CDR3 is TGCGCCAGCAGCCAAGGACGGGTCTACGAGCAGTACTTC. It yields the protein CASSQGRVYEQYF.

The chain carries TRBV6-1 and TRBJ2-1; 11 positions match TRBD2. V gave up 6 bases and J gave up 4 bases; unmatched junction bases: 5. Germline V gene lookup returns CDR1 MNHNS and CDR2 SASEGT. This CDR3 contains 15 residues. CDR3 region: CASRVAGGGYNEQFF. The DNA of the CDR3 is TGTGCCAGCAGAGTAGCGGGAGGGGGGTACAATGAGCAGTTCTTC.

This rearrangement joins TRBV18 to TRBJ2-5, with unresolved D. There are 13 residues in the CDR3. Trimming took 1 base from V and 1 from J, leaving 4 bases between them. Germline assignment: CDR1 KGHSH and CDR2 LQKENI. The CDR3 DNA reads TGTGCCAGCTCACCACTCCGCCAAGAGACCCAGTACTTC. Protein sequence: CASSPLRQETQYF.

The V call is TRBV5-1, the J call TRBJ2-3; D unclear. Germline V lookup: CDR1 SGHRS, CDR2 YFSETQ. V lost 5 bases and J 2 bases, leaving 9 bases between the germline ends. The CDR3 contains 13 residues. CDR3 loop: CASSPFNTDTQYF. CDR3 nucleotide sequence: TGCGCCAGCAGTCCTTTCAACACAGATACGCAGTATTTT.

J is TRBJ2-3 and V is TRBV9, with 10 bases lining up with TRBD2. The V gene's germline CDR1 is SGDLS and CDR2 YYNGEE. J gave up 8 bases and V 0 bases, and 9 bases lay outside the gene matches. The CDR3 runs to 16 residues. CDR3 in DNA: TGTGCCAGCAGCGTAGGAGCGGGAGGGGGGAAGGGTACGCAGTATTTT. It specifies CASSVGAGGGKGTQYF.

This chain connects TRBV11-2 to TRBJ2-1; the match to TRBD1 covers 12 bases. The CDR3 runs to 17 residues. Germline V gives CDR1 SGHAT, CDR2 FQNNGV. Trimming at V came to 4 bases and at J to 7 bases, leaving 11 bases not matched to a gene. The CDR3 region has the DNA TGTGCCAGCAGCTCCCCTCCAGGGACAGGGGGCTATAATGAGCAGTTCTTC. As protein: CASSSPPGTGGYNEQFF.

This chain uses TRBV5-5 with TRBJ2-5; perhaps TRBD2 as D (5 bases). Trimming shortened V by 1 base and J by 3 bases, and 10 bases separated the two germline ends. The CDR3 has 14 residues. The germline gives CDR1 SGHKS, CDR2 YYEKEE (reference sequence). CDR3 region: CASSLWRAKETQYF. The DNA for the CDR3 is TGTGCCAGCAGCTTGTGGCGGGCGAAAGAGACCCAGTACTTC.